These 9 T cell receptor beta chains were all obtained from the same sample, sequenced in a study of blood T cell repertoires in COVID-19. Profiled with immunoSEQ multiplex PCR; TCRdb holds only in-frame clones, not every one. The sample shows tens of thousands of clones, 89% of them seen only once. Sequencing was carried out using peripheral blood. These TCRs come from a man aged 55 to 69 with acute or convalescent COVID-19.

The V gene is TRBV10-3, the J gene TRBJ2-1; TRBD1 agrees at 7 bases. The CDR3 length is 16 residues. Germline loops: CDR1 ENHRY, CDR2 SYGVKD. V was clipped by 2 bases and J by 7 bases; unmatched bases: 11. CDR3 loop: CAISETFPGQQNEQFF. Here the CDR3 DNA reads TGTGCCATCAGTGAGACATTTCCGGGACAGCAAAATGAGCAGTTCTTC.

The rearrangement joins TRBV19 to TRBJ2-6, with D possibly matching TRBD1 (5 bases). The ends were cut back, 5 bases at V and 2 bases at J, with 13 bases in the middle. The germline V gene encodes CDR1 LNHDA and CDR2 SQIVND (reference sequence). This CDR3 has 16 residues. CDR3 DNA sequence: TGTGCCAGTAGTCCCTCAGGGTTAGCTGGGGCCAACGTCCTGACTTTC. This encodes CASSPSGLAGANVLTF. The full variable domain, with the rest looked up from reference TRBV19 and TRBJ2-6, is DGGITQSPKYLFRKEGQNVTLSCEQNLNHDAMYWYRQDPGQGLRLIYYSQIVNDFQKGDIAEGYSVSREKKESFPLTVTSAQKNPTAFYLCASSPSGLAGANVLTFGAGSRLTVL.

The chain is built from TRBV19 and TRBJ1-1; D is undetermined. The ends were cut back, 7 bases at V and 2 bases at J, with 14 bases in the middle. The CDR3 extends over 14 amino acids. Germline V gene data show CDR1 as LNHDA and CDR2 as SQIVND (reference sequence). The CDR3 sequence is CASNSGPANTEAFF. Written as DNA, the CDR3 is TGTGCCAGTAATAGTGGGCCAGCCAACACTGAAGCTTTCTTT.

The chain couples TRBV11-2 to TRBJ1-3; 11 bases fit TRBD1. CDR3 length: 17 amino acids. Trimming took 6 bases from V and 3 from J; bases not matched to a gene: 10. Germline V gene data show CDR1 as SGHAT and CDR2 as FQNNGV. The CDR3: CASRQRGTGGYGNTIYF. CDR3 bases: TGTGCCAGCAGGCAACGAGGGACAGGGGGATATGGAAACACCATATATTTT.

This sequence joins TRBV3-1 (or the pseudogene TRBV3-2) and TRBJ1-2; D possibly corresponds to TRBD1 (5 bases). The CDR3 is 16 amino acids. V lost 2 bases to trimming and J lost 0 bases, with 13 bases between them. Germline CDR1 and CDR2: LGHDT and YNNKEL (reference sequence). The CDR3 loop reads CASSQIAGFTNYGYTF. Here the CDR3 DNA reads TGTGCCAGCAGCCAAATAGCAGGGTTTACTAACTATGGCTACACCTTC.

The chain combines TRBV5-6 with TRBJ2-3; 10 bases match TRBD1. The CDR3 covers 16 residues. CDR1 SGHDT and CDR2 YYEEEE come from the germline V gene. The V and J ends lost 5 bases and 2 bases, in that order; junction bases with no gene match: 8. The CDR3 bases are TGTGCCAGCAGGGGACTGGGGACAGGGGACACAGATACGCAGTATTTT. This gives the protein CASRGLGTGDTDTQYF.

The genes are TRBV5-1 and TRBJ2-2; weak D call: TRBD1 (5 bases). Germline values: CDR1 SGHRS, CDR2 YFSETQ. Trimming took off 0 bases at V and 4 bases at J, with 7 bases between the two ends. The CDR3 sequence is 14 residues long. The CDR3 region has the DNA TGCGCCAGCAGCTTGGCCGACAGCACCGGGGAGCTGTTTTTT. Translating gives CASSLADSTGELFF. Full variable domain (missing parts from reference TRBV5-1 and TRBJ2-2): KAGVTQTPRYLIKTRGQQVTLSCSPISGHRSVSWYQQTPGQGLQFLFEYFSETQRNKGNFPGRFSGRQFSNSRSEMNVSTLELGDSALYLCASSLADSTGELFFGEGSRLTVL.

The V call is TRBV5-1, the J call TRBJ2-3, with D maybe TRBD1 (5 bases). Germline V lookup: CDR1 SGHRS, CDR2 YFSETQ. V lost 2 bases and J 2 bases, leaving 9 bases between the germline ends. This CDR3 comprises 14 residues. Written as DNA, the CDR3 is TGCGCCAGCAGCTTAGGGGTTACCACAGATACGCAGTATTTT. This translates into CASSLGVTTDTQYF.

The V gene is TRBV3-1 (or the pseudogene TRBV3-2), the J gene TRBJ2-2; D unclear. The length of the CDR3 is 11 residues. Looked up from germline, CDR1 is LGHDT and CDR2 is YNNKEL (reference sequence). V lost 2 bases and J 7 bases, leaving 2 bases between the germline ends. CDR3 nucleotides: TGTGCCAGCAGCCAACACGGGGAGCTGTTTTTT. Translation gives CASSQHGELFF.